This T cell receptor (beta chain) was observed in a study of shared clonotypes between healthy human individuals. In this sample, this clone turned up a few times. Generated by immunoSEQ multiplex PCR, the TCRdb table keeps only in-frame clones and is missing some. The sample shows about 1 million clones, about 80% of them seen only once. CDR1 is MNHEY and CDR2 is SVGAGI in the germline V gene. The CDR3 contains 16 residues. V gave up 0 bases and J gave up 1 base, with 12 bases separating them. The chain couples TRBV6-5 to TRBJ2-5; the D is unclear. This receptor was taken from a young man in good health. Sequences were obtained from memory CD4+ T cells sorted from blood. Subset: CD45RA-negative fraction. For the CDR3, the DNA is TGTGCCAGCAGTTACTCGATTGATGTGGGCCAAGAGACCCAGTACTTC. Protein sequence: CASSYSIDVGQETQYF.